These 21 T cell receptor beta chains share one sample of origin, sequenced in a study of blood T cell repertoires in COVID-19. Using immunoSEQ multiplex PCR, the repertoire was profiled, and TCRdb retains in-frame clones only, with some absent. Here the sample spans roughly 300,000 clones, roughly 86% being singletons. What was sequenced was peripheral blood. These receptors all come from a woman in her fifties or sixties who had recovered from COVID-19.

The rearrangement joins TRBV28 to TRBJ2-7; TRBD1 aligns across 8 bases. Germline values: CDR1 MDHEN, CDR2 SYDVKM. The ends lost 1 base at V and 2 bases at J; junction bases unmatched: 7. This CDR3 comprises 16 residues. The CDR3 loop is CASSLFRGRGAYEQYF. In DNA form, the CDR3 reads TGTGCCAGCAGTTTATTCAGGGGGCGCGGGGCCTACGAGCAGTACTTC. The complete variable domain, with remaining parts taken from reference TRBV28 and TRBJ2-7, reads DVKVTQSSRYLVKRTGEKVFLECVQDMDHENMFWYRQDPGLGLRLIYFSYDVKMKEKGDIPEGYSVSREKKERFSLILESASTNQTSMYLCASSLFRGRGAYEQYFGPGTRLTVT.

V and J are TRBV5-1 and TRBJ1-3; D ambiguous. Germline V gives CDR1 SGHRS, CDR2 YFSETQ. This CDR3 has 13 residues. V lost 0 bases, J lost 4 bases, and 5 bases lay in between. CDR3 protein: CASSLDGGNTIYF. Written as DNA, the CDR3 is TGCGCCAGCAGCTTGGACGGGGGAAACACCATATATTTT.

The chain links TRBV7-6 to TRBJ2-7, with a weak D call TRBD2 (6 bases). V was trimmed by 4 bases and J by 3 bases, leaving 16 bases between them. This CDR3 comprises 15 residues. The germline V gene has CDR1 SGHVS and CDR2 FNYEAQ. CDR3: CASSSPTRGLYEQYF. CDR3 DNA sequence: TGTGCCAGCAGCTCCCCGACTAGAGGGCTCTACGAGCAGTACTTC.

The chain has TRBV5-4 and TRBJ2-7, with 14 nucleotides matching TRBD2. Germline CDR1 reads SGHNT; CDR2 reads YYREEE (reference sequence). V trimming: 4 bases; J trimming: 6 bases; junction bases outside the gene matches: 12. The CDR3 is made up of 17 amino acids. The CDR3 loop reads CASSPRSGTSGRGEQYF. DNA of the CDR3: TGTGCCAGCAGCCCGAGATCCGGGACTAGCGGGAGAGGCGAGCAGTACTTC.

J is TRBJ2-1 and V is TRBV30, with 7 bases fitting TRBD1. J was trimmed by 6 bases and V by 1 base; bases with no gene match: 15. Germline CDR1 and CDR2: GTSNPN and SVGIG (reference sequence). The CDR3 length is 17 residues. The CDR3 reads CAWSARSPGTVVNEQFF. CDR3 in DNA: TGTGCCTGGAGTGCCCGATCTCCCGGGACAGTGGTCAATGAGCAGTTCTTC.

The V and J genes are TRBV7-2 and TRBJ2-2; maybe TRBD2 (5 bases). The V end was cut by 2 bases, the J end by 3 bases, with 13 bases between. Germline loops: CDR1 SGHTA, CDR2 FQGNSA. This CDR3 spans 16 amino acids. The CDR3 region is CASSLHGLMDTGELFF. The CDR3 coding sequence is TGTGCCAGCAGCTTACATGGACTTATGGACACCGGGGAGCTGTTTTTT.

In nucleotides, the CDR3 is TGTGCCAGCAGCCCGGCGACAGTTTATAATTCACCCCTCCACTTT. This gives the protein CASSPATVYNSPLHF. V usage is TRBV6-2 or TRBV6-3 and J usage is TRBJ1-6, with TRBD1 as a possible D gene (5 bases). CDR3 size: 15 residues. V was clipped by 6 bases and J by 4 bases, with 13 bases between them. Germline CDR1 MNHEY, CDR2 SVGEGT.

The CDR3 nucleotides are TGTGCCAGTAGTCCCGGGACTACTTTGACCGGGGAGCTGTTTTTT. Its translation is CASSPGTTLTGELFF. V is TRBV19 and J is TRBJ2-2; TRBD2 aligns across 7 bases. The V segment lost 5 bases and the J segment 5 bases; nucleotides outside the gene matches: 8. Per the germline V gene, CDR1 is LNHDA and CDR2 is SQIVND (reference sequence). CDR3 length equals 15 residues. The full variable domain, its missing parts supplied by reference TRBV19 and TRBJ2-2, is DGGITQSPKYLFRKEGQNVTLSCEQNLNHDAMYWYRQDPGQGLRLIYYSQIVNDFQKGDIAEGYSVSREKKESFPLTVTSAQKNPTAFYLCASSPGTTLTGELFFGEGSRLTVL.

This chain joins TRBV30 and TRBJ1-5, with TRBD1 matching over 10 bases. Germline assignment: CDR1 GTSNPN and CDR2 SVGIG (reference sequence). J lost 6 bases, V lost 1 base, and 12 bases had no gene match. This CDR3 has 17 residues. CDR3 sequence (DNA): TGTGCCTGGAGTGCGACAGGGGGCTTAGGGTCCGGTCAGCCCCAGCATTTT. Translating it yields CAWSATGGLGSGQPQHF.

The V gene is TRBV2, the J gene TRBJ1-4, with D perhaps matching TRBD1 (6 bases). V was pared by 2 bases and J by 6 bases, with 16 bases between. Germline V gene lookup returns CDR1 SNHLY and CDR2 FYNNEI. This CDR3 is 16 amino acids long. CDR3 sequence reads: CASSESIDRTYEKLFF. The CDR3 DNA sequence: TGTGCCAGCAGTGAATCGATCGACAGGACCTATGAAAAACTGTTTTTT.

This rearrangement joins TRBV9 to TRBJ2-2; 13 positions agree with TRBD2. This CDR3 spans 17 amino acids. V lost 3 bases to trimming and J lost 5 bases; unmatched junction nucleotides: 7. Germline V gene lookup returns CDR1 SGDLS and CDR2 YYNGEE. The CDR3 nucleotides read TGTGCCAGCAGCGGACTAGCGGGGGGTATGGTGACCGGGGAGCTGTTTTTT. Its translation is CASSGLAGGMVTGELFF.

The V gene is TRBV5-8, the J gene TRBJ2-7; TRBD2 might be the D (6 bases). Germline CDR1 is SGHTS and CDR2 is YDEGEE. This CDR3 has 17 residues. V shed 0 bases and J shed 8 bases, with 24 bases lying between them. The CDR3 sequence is CASSLAFRIGGGEQQYF. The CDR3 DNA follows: TGTGCCAGCAGCTTGGCCTTTCGCATTGGCGGCGGGGAACAGCAGTACTTC.

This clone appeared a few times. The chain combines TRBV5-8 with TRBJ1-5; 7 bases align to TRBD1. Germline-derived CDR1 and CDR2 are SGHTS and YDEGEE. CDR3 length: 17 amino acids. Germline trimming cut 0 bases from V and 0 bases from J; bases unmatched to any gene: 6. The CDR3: CASSLARDSHSNQPQHF. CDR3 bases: TGTGCCAGCAGCTTGGCCAGGGACAGCCATAGCAATCAGCCCCAGCATTTT. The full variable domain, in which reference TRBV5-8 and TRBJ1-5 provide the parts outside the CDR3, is EAGVTQSPTHLIKTRGQQATLRCSPISGHTSVYWYQQALGLGLQFLLWYDEGEERNRGNFPPRFSGRQFPNYSSELNVNALELEDSALYLCASSLARDSHSNQPQHFGDGTRLSIL.

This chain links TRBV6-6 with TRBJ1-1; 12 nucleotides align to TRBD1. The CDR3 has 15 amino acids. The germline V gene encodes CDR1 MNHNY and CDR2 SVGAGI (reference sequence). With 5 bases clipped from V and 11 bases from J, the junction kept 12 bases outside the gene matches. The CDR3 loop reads CASSQDRDRGRGAFF. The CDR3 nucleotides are TGTGCCAGCAGTCAGGACCGGGACAGGGGGCGAGGCGCTTTCTTT.

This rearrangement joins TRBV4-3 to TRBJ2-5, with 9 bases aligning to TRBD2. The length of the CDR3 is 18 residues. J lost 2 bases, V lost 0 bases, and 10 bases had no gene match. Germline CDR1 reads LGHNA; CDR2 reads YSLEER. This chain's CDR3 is CASSQDRWREGWQETQYF. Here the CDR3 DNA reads TGCGCCAGCAGCCAAGATAGGTGGCGGGAGGGTTGGCAAGAGACCCAGTACTTC.

The CDR3 here is CASHRETYEKLFF. DNA for the CDR3: TGTGCCAGCCACCGGGAGACCTACGAAAAACTGTTTTTT. The chain has TRBV2 and TRBJ1-4; D is ambiguous. There are 13 residues in the CDR3. Trimming cost V 8 bases and J 8 bases, with 15 bases left between them. Per the germline V gene, CDR1 is SNHLY and CDR2 is FYNNEI.

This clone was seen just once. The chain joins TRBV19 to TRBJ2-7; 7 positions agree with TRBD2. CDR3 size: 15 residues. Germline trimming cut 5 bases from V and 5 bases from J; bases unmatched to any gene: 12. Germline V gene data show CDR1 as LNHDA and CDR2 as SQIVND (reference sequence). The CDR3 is CASSQQAGTQNEQYF. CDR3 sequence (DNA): TGTGCCAGTAGTCAACAAGCGGGGACGCAGAACGAGCAGTACTTC.

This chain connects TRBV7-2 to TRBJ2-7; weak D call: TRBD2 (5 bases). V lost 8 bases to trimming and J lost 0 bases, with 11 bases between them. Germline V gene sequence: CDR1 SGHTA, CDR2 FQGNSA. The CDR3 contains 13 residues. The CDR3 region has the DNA TGTGCCAGCGGAGGAATGAGCTCCTACGAGCAGTACTTC. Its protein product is CASGGMSSYEQYF.

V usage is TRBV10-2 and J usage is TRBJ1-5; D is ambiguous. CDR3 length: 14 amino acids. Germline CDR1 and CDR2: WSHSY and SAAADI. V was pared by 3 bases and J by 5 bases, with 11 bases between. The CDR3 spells CASSDGSFHQPQHF. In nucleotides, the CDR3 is TGCGCCAGCAGTGATGGTAGTTTTCATCAGCCCCAGCATTTT.

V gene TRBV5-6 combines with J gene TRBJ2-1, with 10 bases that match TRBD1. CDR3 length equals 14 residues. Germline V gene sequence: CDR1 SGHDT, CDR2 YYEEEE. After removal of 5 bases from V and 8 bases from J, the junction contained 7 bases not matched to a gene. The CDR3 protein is CASRPRDRGHEQFF. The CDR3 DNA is TGTGCCAGCAGACCCCGGGACAGGGGACATGAGCAGTTCTTC.

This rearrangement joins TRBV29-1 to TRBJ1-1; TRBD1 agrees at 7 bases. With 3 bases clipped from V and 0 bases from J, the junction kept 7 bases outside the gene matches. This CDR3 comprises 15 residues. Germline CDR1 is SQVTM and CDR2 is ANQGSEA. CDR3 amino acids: CSVDQTGLMNTEAFF. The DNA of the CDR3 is TGCAGCGTTGATCAGACAGGGTTAATGAACACTGAAGCTTTCTTT.